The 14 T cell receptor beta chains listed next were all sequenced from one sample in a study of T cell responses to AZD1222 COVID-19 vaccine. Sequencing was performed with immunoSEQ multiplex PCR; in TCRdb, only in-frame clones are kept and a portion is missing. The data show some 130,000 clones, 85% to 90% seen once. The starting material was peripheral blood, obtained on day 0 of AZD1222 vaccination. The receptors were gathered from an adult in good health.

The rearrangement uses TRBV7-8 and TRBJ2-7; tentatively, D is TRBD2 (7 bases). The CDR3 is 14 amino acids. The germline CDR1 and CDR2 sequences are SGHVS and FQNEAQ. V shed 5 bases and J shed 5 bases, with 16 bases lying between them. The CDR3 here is CASSPGASGNEQYF. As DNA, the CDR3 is TGTGCCAGCAGCCCAGGGGCTAGCGGCAACGAGCAGTACTTC.

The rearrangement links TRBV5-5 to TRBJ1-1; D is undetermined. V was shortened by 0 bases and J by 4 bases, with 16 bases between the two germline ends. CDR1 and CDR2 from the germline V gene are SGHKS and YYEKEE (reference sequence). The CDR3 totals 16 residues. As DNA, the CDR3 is TGTGCCAGCAGCTTGGGAGTCGGTGGGCCGGGCACTGAAGCTTTCTTT. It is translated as CASSLGVGGPGTEAFF.

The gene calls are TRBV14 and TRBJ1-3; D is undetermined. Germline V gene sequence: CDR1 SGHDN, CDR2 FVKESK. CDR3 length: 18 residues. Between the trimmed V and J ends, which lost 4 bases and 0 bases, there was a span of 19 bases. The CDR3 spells CASSRWTAGPTSGNTIYF. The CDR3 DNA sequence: TGTGCCAGCAGCCGATGGACCGCCGGACCCACCTCTGGAAACACCATATATTTT.

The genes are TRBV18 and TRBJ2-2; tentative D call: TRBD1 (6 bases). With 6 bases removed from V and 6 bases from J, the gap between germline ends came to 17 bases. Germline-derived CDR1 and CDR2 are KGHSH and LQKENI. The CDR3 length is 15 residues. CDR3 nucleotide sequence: TGTGCCAGCTCCCAACCCGGACAGCTACCCGGGGAGCTGTTTTTT. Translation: CASSQPGQLPGELFF.

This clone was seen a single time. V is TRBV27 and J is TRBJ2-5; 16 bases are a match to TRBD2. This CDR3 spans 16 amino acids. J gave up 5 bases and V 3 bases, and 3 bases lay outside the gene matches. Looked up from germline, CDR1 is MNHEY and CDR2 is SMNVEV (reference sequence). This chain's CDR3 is CASSLGLAGGWETQYF. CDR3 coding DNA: TGTGCCAGCAGTTTGGGACTAGCGGGAGGGTGGGAGACCCAGTACTTC.

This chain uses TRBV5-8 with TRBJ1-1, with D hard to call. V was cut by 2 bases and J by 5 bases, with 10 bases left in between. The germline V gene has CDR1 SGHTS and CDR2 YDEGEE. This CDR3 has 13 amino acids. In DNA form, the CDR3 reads TGTGCCAGCAGCTTAGGGAGGAGGACTGAAGCTTTCTTT. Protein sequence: CASSLGRRTEAFF.

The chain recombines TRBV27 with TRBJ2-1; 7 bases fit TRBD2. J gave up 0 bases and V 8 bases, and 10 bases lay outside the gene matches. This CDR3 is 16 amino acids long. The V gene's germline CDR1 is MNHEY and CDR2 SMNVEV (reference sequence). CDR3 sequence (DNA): TGTGCCAGCCTCCTTAGGGCGGGAGCCTCCTACAATGAGCAGTTCTTC. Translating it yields CASLLRAGASYNEQFF.

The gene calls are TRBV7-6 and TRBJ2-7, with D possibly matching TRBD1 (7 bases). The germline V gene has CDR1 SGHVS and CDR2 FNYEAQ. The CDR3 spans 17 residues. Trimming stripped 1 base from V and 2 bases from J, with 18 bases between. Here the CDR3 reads CASSLGQPAGGPYEQYF. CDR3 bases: TGTGCCAGCAGCTTAGGCCAACCTGCAGGGGGGCCCTACGAGCAGTACTTC.

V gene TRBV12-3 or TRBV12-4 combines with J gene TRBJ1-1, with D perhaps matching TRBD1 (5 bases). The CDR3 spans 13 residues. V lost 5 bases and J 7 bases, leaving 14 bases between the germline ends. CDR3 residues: CASSPPQGREAFF. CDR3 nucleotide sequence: TGTGCCAGCAGTCCCCCCCAGGGTCGTGAAGCTTTCTTT.

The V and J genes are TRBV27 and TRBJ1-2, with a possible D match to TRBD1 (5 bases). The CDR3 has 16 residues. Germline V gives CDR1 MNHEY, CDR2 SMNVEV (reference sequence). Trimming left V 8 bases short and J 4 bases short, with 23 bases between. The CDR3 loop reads CASATREAAGAYGYTF. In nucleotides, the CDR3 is TGTGCCAGCGCGACCAGGGAGGCAGCCGGAGCCTATGGCTACACCTTC.

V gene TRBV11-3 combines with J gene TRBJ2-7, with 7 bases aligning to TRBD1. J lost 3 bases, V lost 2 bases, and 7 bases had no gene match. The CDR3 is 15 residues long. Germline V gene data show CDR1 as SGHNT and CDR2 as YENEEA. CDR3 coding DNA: TGTGCCAGCAGCTTACACCGGGACAGAGACTACGAGCAGTACTTC. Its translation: CASSLHRDRDYEQYF.

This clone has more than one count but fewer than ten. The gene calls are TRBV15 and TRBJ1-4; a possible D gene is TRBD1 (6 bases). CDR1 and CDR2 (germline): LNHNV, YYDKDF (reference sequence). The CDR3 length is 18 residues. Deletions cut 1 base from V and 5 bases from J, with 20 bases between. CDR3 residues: CATSRVSGAKIGNEKLFF. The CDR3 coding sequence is TGTGCCACCAGCAGAGTTTCAGGGGCCAAGATCGGAAATGAAAAACTGTTTTTT.

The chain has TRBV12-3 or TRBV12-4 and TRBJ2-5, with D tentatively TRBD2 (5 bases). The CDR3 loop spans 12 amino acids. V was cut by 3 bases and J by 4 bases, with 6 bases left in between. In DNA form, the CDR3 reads TGTGCCAGCAGTTTCCGGGGAGAGACCCAGTACTTC. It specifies CASSFRGETQYF.

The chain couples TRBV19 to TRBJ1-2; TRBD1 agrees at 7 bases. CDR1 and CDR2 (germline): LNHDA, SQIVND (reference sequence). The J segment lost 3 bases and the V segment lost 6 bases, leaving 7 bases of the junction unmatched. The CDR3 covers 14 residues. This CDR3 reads CASSPGTAYYGYTF. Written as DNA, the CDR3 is TGTGCCAGTAGCCCCGGGACAGCTTACTATGGCTACACCTTC.